These 20 T cell receptor beta chains were sequenced from one sample in a study of shared clonotypes between healthy human individuals. CD8 cells regarded as naive lacked CD45RO, were positively chosen for CCR7, and omitted terminally differentiated effector memory CD45RA+ cells. Libraries were prepared by immunoSEQ multiplex PCR; TCRdb keeps only in-frame clonotypes and omits some of them. The sample includes about 2,100,000 clones, approximately 94% of them seen just once. The sample was naive CD8+ T cells from PBMCs. The receptor source for this set is a man aged 18 to 29 in good health. Some clones in this sample may be carry-over from other donors' samples.

The chain uses TRBV13 and TRBJ2-2; possible D gene TRBD2, 5 bases. Trimming took off 2 bases at V and 7 bases at J, with 20 bases between the two ends. CDR1 and CDR2 (germline): PRHDT, FYEKMQ (reference sequence). This CDR3 has 17 amino acids. This chain's CDR3 is CASSLSLREGTHGELFF. In DNA, the CDR3 is TGTGCCAGCAGCTTAAGTCTCCGGGAAGGTACACACGGGGAGCTGTTTTTT.

The chain combines TRBV5-4 with TRBJ2-7, with 7 nucleotides matching TRBD1. CDR3 size: 15 residues. CDR1 and CDR2 (germline): SGHNT, YYREEE (reference sequence). Trimming took 4 bases from V and 3 from J; bases not matched to a gene: 10. This chain's CDR3 is CASSDGTVHYYEQYF. The CDR3 DNA reads TGTGCCAGCAGCGACGGGACAGTCCACTACTACGAGCAGTACTTC. Based on the CDR3 plus reference TRBV5-4 and TRBJ2-7, the full variable domain is ETGVTQSPTHLIKTRGQQVTLRCSSQSGHNTVSWYQQALGQGPQFIFQYYREEENGRGNFPPRFSGLQFPNYSSELNVNALELDDSALYLCASSDGTVHYYEQYFGPGTRLTVT.

The V gene is TRBV11-2, the J gene TRBJ2-7, with D tentatively TRBD1 (5 bases). V was trimmed by 4 bases and J by 7 bases, leaving 17 bases between them. Germline assignment: CDR1 SGHAT and CDR2 FQNNGV. The CDR3 length is 14 residues. The CDR3 sequence: CASSYNRIGWEQYF. CDR3 DNA: TGTGCCAGCAGCTACAACAGGATAGGTTGGGAGCAGTACTTC.

This chain connects TRBV6-1 to TRBJ2-2; D perhaps matches TRBD2 (6 bases). The CDR3 covers 15 residues. V was trimmed by 6 bases and J by 2 bases, leaving 13 bases between them. The germline V gene encodes CDR1 MNHNS and CDR2 SASEGT. CDR3 amino acids: CASSPGTLNTGELFF. CDR3 DNA sequence: TGTGCCAGCAGCCCCGGGACTCTAAACACCGGGGAGCTGTTTTTT.

The chain has TRBV7-9 and TRBJ1-1; D call uncertain. V was shortened by 6 bases and J by 6 bases, with 11 bases between the two germline ends. The CDR3 has 12 amino acids. The germline V gene encodes CDR1 SEHNR and CDR2 FQNEAQ (reference sequence). CDR3 protein: CASRDVGPEAFF. For the CDR3, the DNA is TGTGCCAGCAGGGACGTAGGGCCTGAAGCTTTCTTT.

The chain is built from TRBV19 and TRBJ1-1, with TRBD1 matching over 9 bases. Germline V lookup: CDR1 LNHDA, CDR2 SQIVND (reference sequence). Trimming removed 6 bases from V and 3 bases from J; junction bases left unmatched: 5. This CDR3 is 14 amino acids long. CDR3 loop: CASRRTGEDTEAFF. In DNA form, the CDR3 reads TGTGCCAGTAGGCGGACAGGGGAGGACACTGAAGCTTTCTTT.

This chain connects TRBV29-1 to TRBJ2-4; D might be TRBD1 (6 bases). The germline V gene encodes CDR1 SQVTM and CDR2 ANQGSEA. There are 14 residues in the CDR3. V lost 5 bases and J lost 3, with 14 bases in between. The DNA of the CDR3 is TGCAGCGTTCGCGGTGAAGGGGGCAAAAACATTCAGTACTTC. As protein: CSVRGEGGKNIQYF.

The V gene is TRBV27, the J gene TRBJ2-7, with 8 bases lining up with TRBD1. The germline CDR1 and CDR2 sequences are MNHEY and SMNVEV (reference sequence). V lost 5 bases and J lost 1; bases outside the gene matches: 10. This CDR3 contains 16 residues. The CDR3 nucleotides are TGTGCCAGCAGTCGTCAGGGGGCTCCCCTTTCCTACGAGCAGTACTTC. This gives the protein CASSRQGAPLSYEQYF.

This clone was observed once. The chain carries TRBV27 and TRBJ1-4; maybe TRBD1 (6 bases). The CDR3 has 17 residues. Germline CDR1 is MNHEY and CDR2 is SMNVEV (reference sequence). Trimming cost V 6 bases and J 3 bases, with 20 bases left between them. The CDR3 is CASSPGPGAMANEKLFF. DNA for the CDR3: TGTGCCAGCAGCCCCGGACCGGGGGCGATGGCTAATGAAAAACTGTTTTTT.

This rearrangement joins TRBV7-2 to TRBJ2-5; D unclear. The CDR3 runs to 15 residues. V dropped 2 bases and J dropped 3 bases, with 13 bases sitting between them. CDR1 SGHTA and CDR2 FQGNSA come from the germline V gene. This CDR3 reads CASSLTAVGKETQYF. The CDR3 DNA follows: TGTGCCAGCAGCTTAACAGCCGTGGGGAAAGAGACCCAGTACTTC.

This sequence joins TRBV5-1 and TRBJ2-7; 9 bases fit TRBD1. The trim removed 3 bases at V and 5 bases at J, leaving 9 bases unmatched. Germline CDR1 is SGHRS and CDR2 is YFSETQ. CDR3 length: 15 amino acids. The CDR3 sequence: CASSWTGTGIDEQYF. CDR3 nucleotides: TGCGCCAGCAGCTGGACCGGGACAGGGATCGACGAGCAGTACTTC.

The CDR3 spells CASSYYPDSGNTIYF. The CDR3 nucleotides read TGTGCCAGCAGTTACTATCCGGATTCTGGAAACACCATATATTTT. The chain is built from TRBV6-5 and TRBJ1-3; no clear D gene. CDR1 and CDR2 (germline): MNHEY, SVGAGI. CDR3 length: 15 residues. Trimming cost V 1 base and J 1 base, with 8 bases left between them.

The chain recombines TRBV29-1 with TRBJ2-3, with D perhaps TRBD2 (6 bases). CDR1 is SQVTM, CDR2 ANQGSEA, per germline. This CDR3 has 14 amino acids. The CDR3 coding sequence is TGCACTGCCCTCGGGGGTTTAGGGGCAGATACGCAGTATTTT. This encodes CTALGGLGADTQYF.

This rearrangement joins TRBV7-6 to TRBJ2-2; TRBD1 matches at 10 bases. Looked up from germline, CDR1 is SGHVS and CDR2 is FNYEAQ. V shed 6 bases, J shed 3 bases, and the junction held 4 bases outside the gene matches. This CDR3 region has 15 residues. The CDR3 spells CASRLGQGDTGELFF. As DNA, the CDR3 is TGTGCCAGCAGACTAGGACAGGGGGACACCGGGGAGCTGTTTTTT.

In regard to this clone: Germline and junction disagree at one end, which may indicate a read error. V and J are TRBV7-9 and TRBJ1-1; 10 bases fit TRBD1. Germline-derived CDR1 and CDR2 are SEHNR and FQNEAQ (reference sequence). CDR3 size: 14 residues. The DNA of the CDR3 is TGTGCCAGCAGATTAGCGGGACAGGGGTCCGAAGCTTTCTTT. It codes for CASRLAGQGSEAFF.

The chain recombines TRBV10-3 with TRBJ1-5; D is perhaps TRBD1 (6 bases). Deletions cut 2 bases from V and 1 base from J, with 6 bases between. CDR1 is ENHRY and CDR2 is SYGVKD in the germline V gene. This CDR3 spans 14 amino acids. The CDR3 spells CAISETGSNQPQHF. CDR3 in DNA: TGTGCCATCAGTGAGACAGGGAGCAATCAGCCCCAGCATTTT.

The DNA for the CDR3 is TGCGCCAGCAGCTTTTGGCGGGAGGGCCCCAATGAGCAGTTCTTC. Its protein product is CASSFWREGPNEQFF. This rearrangement joins TRBV5-1 to TRBJ2-1, with 9 bases that match TRBD2. V lost 2 bases to trimming and J lost 6 bases; unmatched junction nucleotides: 6. CDR1 and CDR2 from the germline V gene are SGHRS and YFSETQ. The CDR3 totals 15 residues.

V gene TRBV6-5 combines with J gene TRBJ2-5, with D perhaps TRBD1 or TRBD2 (6 bases each). The V gene lost 2 bases and the J gene lost 7 bases, with 11 bases spanning the gap. Looked up from germline, CDR1 is MNHEY and CDR2 is SVGAGI. This CDR3 region has 13 residues. CDR3 in DNA: TGTGCCAGCAGTTACGGGGGGCTGGGGACCCAGTACTTC. Residues: CASSYGGLGTQYF.

The rearrangement links TRBV7-3 to TRBJ2-1; a possible D gene is TRBD1 (5 bases). The V gene lost 0 bases and the J gene lost 5 bases, with 14 bases spanning the gap. Germline lookup yields CDR1 SGHTA and CDR2 FQGTGA. The CDR3 has 16 residues. In nucleotides, the CDR3 is TGTGCCAGCAGCTTAACGCGTTTTGGGGCAGACAATGAGCAGTTCTTC. Protein sequence: CASSLTRFGADNEQFF. The entire variable domain, with the rest obtained from reference TRBV7-3 and TRBJ2-1, is as follows: GAGVSQTPSNKVTEKGKYVELRCDPISGHTALYWYRQSLGQGPEFLIYFQGTGAADDSGLPNDRFFAVRPEGSVSTLKIQRTERGDSAVYLCASSLTRFGADNEQFFGPGTRLTVL.

The chain is built from TRBV19 and TRBJ2-1, with D possibly matching TRBD2 (5 bases). This CDR3 comprises 14 residues. Looked up from germline, CDR1 is LNHDA and CDR2 is SQIVND (reference sequence). Trimming pared 4 bases from V and 4 bases from J, leaving 11 bases between. The CDR3 region is CASSKLERYNEQFF. In DNA, the CDR3 is TGTGCCAGTAGTAAGTTAGAGCGGTACAATGAGCAGTTCTTC.